A single sample is the source of the 9 T cell receptor beta chains below, sequenced in a study of molecular identifiers for immune sequencing clone quantification. In TCRdb, the PCR reads were re-called with MiXCR into one record per CDR3 protein. This table holds some 320,000 distinct CDR3 sequences, 20% to 25% found once. Sequenced input: naive CD8+ T cells from blood, with Jurkat cell RNA spiked in. As to subset: FACS-sorted CD8+CD4-CCR7+CD45RA+ naive T cells. The receptors stem from a human donor in good health. Some libraries in this study had Jurkat cell RNA spiked in.

In this sample, this clonotype turned up many times. The V call is TRBV6-5, the J call TRBJ2-1; D ambiguous. Deletions cut 0 bases from V and 5 bases from J, with 8 bases between. CDR3 size: 14 residues. Per the germline V gene, CDR1 is MNHEY and CDR2 is SVGAGI. CDR3 in DNA: TGTGCCAGCAGTTACTCGAGAAAAAACAATGAGCAGTTCTTC. Its protein is CASSYSRKNNEQFF.

The chain links TRBV19 to TRBJ1-5, with D uncertain. The V end lost 4 bases, the J end lost 0 bases, and 4 bases lay between the germline ends. Germline V gene lookup returns CDR1 LNHDA and CDR2 SQIVND (reference sequence). CDR3 length: 13 residues. CDR3 nucleotides: TGTGCCAGTAGTAAGGGTAGCAATCAGCCCCAGCATTTT. Its protein is CASSKGSNQPQHF.

There are a few counts of this clonotype. The chain has TRBV3-1 and TRBJ2-1; 10 bases are shared with TRBD2. The CDR3 is 16 amino acids. Germline CDR1 and CDR2: LGHDT and YNNKEL (reference sequence). V dropped 0 bases and J dropped 12; count of bases not matched to a gene: 11. DNA for the CDR3: TGTGCCAGCAGCCAAGATCGACGGACTAGCGGAGTAGGGCAGTTCTTC. Translating gives CASSQDRRTSGVGQFF.

This clonotype came up many times. The chain carries TRBV7-9 and TRBJ2-2; D is uncertain. The length of the CDR3 is 16 residues. CDR1 is SEHNR, CDR2 FQNEAQ, per germline (reference sequence). Deletions cut 7 bases from V and 0 bases from J, with 15 bases between. CDR3 DNA sequence: TGTGCCAGCACCGAACAGCCAAAGCCGAACACCGGGGAGCTGTTTTTT. The encoded protein is CASTEQPKPNTGELFF.

With regard to this clonotype: This may be a read error, as it is one base from a much larger clone. The V call is TRBV24-1, the J call TRBJ2-1; no clear D gene. CDR3 size: 16 residues. The germline gives CDR1 KGHDR, CDR2 SFDVKD. The CDR3 DNA reads TGTGCCTCCAGTGGGTTTTCAGAAAGACCTAACAATGAGCAGTTCTTC. It yields the protein CASSGFSERPNNEQFF.

The table lists this clonotype with many counts. CDR3 DNA: TGTGCCAGCAGCGTAGCGGGAGGGCCGTACAATGAGCAGTTCTTC. As protein: CASSVAGGPYNEQFF. The chain has TRBV7-3 and TRBJ2-1, with TRBD2 matching over 11 bases. The germline V gene has CDR1 SGHTA and CDR2 FQGTGA. This CDR3 contains 15 residues. V lost 5 bases to trimming and J lost 4 bases; unmatched junction nucleotides: 4. The full variable domain, rest sourced from reference TRBV7-3 and TRBJ2-1, is GAGVSQTPSNKVTEKGKYVELRCDPISGHTALYWYRQSLGQGPEFLIYFQGTGAADDSGLPNDRFFAVRPEGSVSTLKIQRTERGDSAVYLCASSVAGGPYNEQFFGPGTRLTVL.

Comment on this clonotype: A clone one base away is much larger, so this may be a read error. The chain recombines TRBV7-2 with TRBJ2-3; the D gene is possibly TRBD1 (6 bases). The germline gives CDR1 SGHTA, CDR2 FQGNSA. The CDR3 extends over 16 amino acids. The CDR3 DNA reads as TGTGCCAGCAGCTTAGCAGGGGGACGATACACAGATATGCAGTATTTT. Its translation: CASSLAGGRYTDMQYF.

Of note for this clonotype: A much more abundant neighbour one base away suggests this may be a read error. The rearrangement uses TRBV5-1 and TRBJ2-5; 7 bases align to TRBD2. The CDR3 has 15 amino acids. Germline CDR1 and CDR2: SGHRS and YFSETQ. The CDR3, as DNA: TGCGCCAGCAACTTGGATCTAGCGGACCAAGAGACCCAGTACTTC. Amino acid sequence: CASNLDLADQETQYF.

This clonotype was observed many times. The chain is built from TRBV4-1 and TRBJ2-5, with TRBD2 matching over 12 bases. V gave up 4 bases and J gave up 1 base; unmatched junction bases: 10. CDR3 length: 18 residues. Germline loops: CDR1 MGHRA, CDR2 YSYEKL. The CDR3 DNA follows: TGCGCCAGCAGCCCTATCCCCCTAGCGGGGGGGCCCCAAGAGACCCAGTACTTC. Amino acid sequence: CASSPIPLAGGPQETQYF.